The 16 T cell receptor beta chains listed next were all sequenced from one sample in a study of cytomegalovirus exposure and HLA in healthy donors. PCR involved 60 Vbeta and 13 Jbeta primers. TCRdb's copy holds only in-frame clones and misses some; the assay was immunoSEQ multiplex PCR. The table has 90,000 to 130,000 clones, 80% to 85% seen once; the top ten hold more than 20%. Sequencing was carried out using PBMCs. These receptors came from a man aged 25-40 years in good health and CMV-seropositive.

This clone was seen a few times. The chain links TRBV6-5 to TRBJ1-2; D remains ambiguous. The V and J ends lost 4 bases and 4 bases respectively, with 16 bases between them. The germline V gene has CDR1 MNHEY and CDR2 SVGAGI. The CDR3 length is 15 residues. In DNA, the CDR3 is TGTGCCAGCAGTTTGGGTTCCCAAGAGGGCTATGGCTACACCTTC. Amino acids: CASSLGSQEGYGYTF.

This chain connects TRBV5-1 to TRBJ2-3; TRBD2 matches at 12 bases. With 0 bases clipped from V and 5 bases from J, the junction kept 7 bases outside the gene matches. CDR1 is SGHRS, CDR2 YFSETQ, per germline. The CDR3 length is 17 residues. This chain's CDR3 is CASSLARLAGVVDTQYF. The CDR3 coding sequence is TGCGCCAGCAGCTTGGCGCGACTAGCGGGGGTCGTAGATACGCAGTATTTT.

The chain uses TRBV10-2 and TRBJ2-7, with D perhaps TRBD2 (5 bases). Trimming took 5 bases from V and 5 from J, leaving 7 bases between them. Germline V CDR1 and CDR2: WSHSY, SAAADI. The CDR3 is 11 residues long. CDR3 DNA sequence: TGCGCCAGCAGTCCCGGGAACGAGCAGTACGTC. It specifies CASSPGNEQYV.

The chain is built from TRBV5-1 and TRBJ2-5, with TRBD2 matching 10 bases. The junction had 8 bases not matched to a gene; V was cut back by 4 bases and J by 5 bases. The CDR3 sequence is 15 residues long. The germline V gene encodes CDR1 SGHRS and CDR2 YFSETQ. This CDR3 is CASSLLAGVSETQYF. The DNA of the CDR3 is TGCGCCAGCAGCCTCCTAGCGGGGGTATCGGAGACCCAGTACTTC. The variable domain in full, with the rest retrieved from reference TRBV5-1 and TRBJ2-5, is KAGVTQTPRYLIKTRGQQVTLSCSPISGHRSVSWYQQTPGQGLQFLFEYFSETQRNKGNFPGRFSGRQFSNSRSEMNVSTLELGDSALYLCASSLLAGVSETQYFGPGTRLLVL.

CDR3 bases: TGTGCCAGCAGTAAATTAGGACAGAAAGGAAACACCATATATTTT. Amino acid sequence: CASSKLGQKGNTIYF. J is TRBJ1-3 and V is TRBV2; D might be TRBD1 (6 bases). V gave up 5 bases and J gave up 4 bases, with 15 bases separating them. The CDR3 totals 15 residues. From germline, CDR1 is SNHLY and CDR2 FYNNEI. Together with reference TRBV2 and TRBJ1-3, the CDR3 gives the full variable domain: EPEVTQTPSHQVTQMGQEVILRCVPISNHLYFYWYRQILGQKVEFLVSFYNNEISEKSEIFDDQFSVERPDGSNFTLKIRSTKLEDSAMYFCASSKLGQKGNTIYFGEGSWLTVV.

The genes are TRBV5-6 and TRBJ1-4; D gene ambiguous. CDR3 length: 16 amino acids. The V and J ends lost 4 bases and 2 bases respectively, with 15 bases between them. Germline-derived CDR1 and CDR2 are SGHDT and YYEEEE. In DNA, the CDR3 is TGTGCCAGCAGCCTGGGCATGTGGAGCACTAATGAAAAACTGTTTTTT. Its protein product is CASSLGMWSTNEKLFF.

This chain uses TRBV28 with TRBJ1-2, with D uncertain. CDR3 length equals 13 residues. The V gene's germline CDR1 is MDHEN and CDR2 SYDVKM. V was shortened by 5 bases and J by 3 bases, with 10 bases between the two germline ends. CDR3 amino acids: CASSPQAYYGYTF. As DNA, the CDR3 is TGTGCCAGCAGTCCCCAGGCTTACTATGGCTACACCTTC.

The chain recombines TRBV28 with TRBJ1-2, with D possibly being TRBD1 (5 bases). With 8 bases removed from V and 4 bases from J, the gap between germline ends came to 17 bases. The CDR3 extends over 14 amino acids. From germline, CDR1 is MDHEN and CDR2 SYDVKM. The CDR3 reads CASGSLTATYGYTF. In DNA, the CDR3 is TGTGCCAGCGGGTCCTTGACAGCCACCTATGGCTACACCTTC.

This clone was counted between two and nine times. The chain recombines TRBV5-6 with TRBJ2-7; 11 positions match TRBD1. The CDR3 spans 13 residues. Trimming at V came to 2 bases and at J to 6 bases, leaving 1 base not matched to a gene. CDR1 is SGHDT, CDR2 YYEEEE, per germline. The CDR3 sequence is CASSFGTGGEQYV. The CDR3 region has the DNA TGTGCCAGCAGCTTCGGGACAGGGGGCGAGCAGTACGTC.

V gene TRBV6-5 combines with J gene TRBJ1-2; possibly TRBD1 for D (5 bases). The CDR3 is 14 amino acids. CDR1 and CDR2 from the germline V gene are MNHEY and SVGAGI. The germline V and J ends were trimmed by 5 bases and 5 bases, with 15 bases remaining between them. The CDR3 DNA reads TGTGCCAGCAGTGCTACCGGACACGCGTATGGCTACACCTTC. This gives the protein CASSATGHAYGYTF.

The CDR3 DNA sequence: TGCGCCAGGAGGTATCAGCCCCAGCATTTT. Translated: CARRYQPQHF. This chain links TRBV4-1 with TRBJ1-5; D unclear. The V end was cut by 9 bases, the J end by 5 bases, with 5 bases between. The CDR3 contains 10 residues. Germline CDR1 is MGHRA and CDR2 is YSYEKL.

The chain carries TRBV11-3 and TRBJ2-2; D is ambiguous. This CDR3 spans 17 amino acids. Germline CDR1 is SGHNT and CDR2 is YENEEA. Trimming removed 1 base at V and 2 bases at J, with 14 bases between. The CDR3 protein is CASSLGIDSTNTGELFF. The CDR3 DNA sequence: TGTGCCAGCAGCTTAGGAATAGACTCAACTAACACCGGGGAGCTGTTTTTT. Using reference TRBV11-3 and TRBJ2-2 for the parts outside the CDR3, the full variable domain is EAGVVQSPRYKIIEKKQPVAFWCNPISGHNTLYWYLQNLGQGPELLIRYENEEAVDDSQLPKDRFSAERLKGVDSTLKIQPAELGDSAVYLCASSLGIDSTNTGELFFGEGSRLTVL.

The chain links TRBV28 to TRBJ2-2; D is possibly TRBD2 (6 bases). Deletions cut 2 bases from V and 5 bases from J, with 12 bases between. Germline assignment: CDR1 MDHEN and CDR2 SYDVKM. The CDR3 length is 15 residues. CDR3 DNA: TGTGCCAGCAGTTTAGGAGGGTTTTGGACCGGGGAGCTGTTTTTT. The encoded protein is CASSLGGFWTGELFF.

CDR3 amino acids: CASSYSRGYEQYF. DNA of the CDR3: TGTGCCAGCAGCTACTCTCGGGGCTACGAGCAGTACTTC. This chain uses TRBV7-9 with TRBJ2-7, with D perhaps matching TRBD2 (5 bases). The length of the CDR3 is 13 residues. In germline, CDR1 is SEHNR, CDR2 FQNEAQ (reference sequence). The V and J ends lost 4 bases and 3 bases respectively, with 10 bases between them.

The chain employs TRBV6-5 and TRBJ2-1; 10 bases fit TRBD2. The CDR3 is made up of 16 amino acids. The germline V gene encodes CDR1 MNHEY and CDR2 SVGAGI. With V trimmed by 0 bases and J by 4 bases, 3 bases remained unmatched. This chain's CDR3 is CASSYSTSGLYNEQFF. The CDR3 DNA sequence: TGTGCCAGCAGTTACTCGACTAGCGGGCTTTACAATGAGCAGTTCTTC.

The chain carries TRBV28 and TRBJ1-5, with 7 bases fitting TRBD1. Germline loops: CDR1 MDHEN, CDR2 SYDVKM. Unmatched junction bases numbered 9, after V lost 6 bases and J lost 1 base. The CDR3 has 16 residues. In nucleotides, the CDR3 is TGTGCCAGCAGCCTCATCTCCAGGGGGAGCAATCAGCCCCAGCATTTT. Translated, it gives CASSLISRGSNQPQHF.